The rows below give T cell receptor beta chains drawn from one sample of a study of cytomegalovirus exposure and HLA in healthy donors. Using immunoSEQ multiplex PCR, the repertoire was profiled, and TCRdb retains in-frame clones only, with some absent. In all, the sample yields 60,000 to 75,000 clones. The sequenced sample was PBMCs. The receptors originated from a woman aged 25 to 45 in good health and CMV-seronegative. Each CDR3 is given with its conserved first and last residue. Each record gives: J gene, D gene, V gene, CDR3 protein, CDR3 DNA. A D gene is named only where the DNA matches it firmly.

TRBJ2-1,TRBD1,TRBV7-7,CASSLATGNEQFF,TGTGCTAGCAGCTTAGCGACAGGGAATGAGCAGTTCTTC
TRBJ2-7,.,TRBV28,CASSFDSGGSYEQYF,TGTGCCAGCAGTTTCGACTCCGGGGGCTCCTACGAGCAGTACTTC
TRBJ2-6,.,TRBV28,CASRSPGHSGANVLTF,TGTGCCAGCAGATCACCGGGACACTCTGGGGCCAACGTCCTGACTTTC
TRBJ1-2,.,TRBV11-2,CASRGPGGYGYTF,TGTGCCAGCAGGGGCCCCGGGGGATATGGCTACACCTTC
TRBJ1-1,.,TRBV5-1,CASSLDRTEAFF,TGCGCCAGCAGCTTGGACAGGACTGAAGCTTTCTTT
TRBJ2-4,.,TRBV5-1,CASSITLAKNIQYF,TGCGCCAGCAGCATAACTCTAGCCAAAAACATTCAGTACTTC
TRBJ1-2,.,TRBV18,CASSPGSGHGYTF,TGTGCCAGCTCACCAGGGTCTGGGCATGGCTACACCTTC
TRBJ1-2,.,TRBV9,CASSRLANYGYTF,TGTGCCAGCAGCCGACTTGCTAACTATGGCTACACCTTC
TRBJ1-1,.,TRBV7-2,CASSHPGDTEAFF,TGTGCCAGCAGCCACCCAGGGGACACTGAAGCTTTCTTT
TRBJ2-7,.,TRBV19,CASNSGGTDEQYF,TGTGCCAGTAATAGTGGCGGGACGGACGAGCAGTACTTC
TRBJ2-7,.,TRBV9,CASSLGLPTYEQYF,TGTGCCAGCAGCCTAGGACTACCAACCTACGAGCAGTACTTC
TRBJ2-7,.,TRBV13,CASSSSYEQYF,TGTGCCAGCAGCTCTTCCTACGAGCAGTACTTC
TRBJ1-6,.,TRBV4-3,CASSQGLTGVGSTPLHF,TGCGCCAGCAGCCAAGGTCTTACGGGGGTGGGGAGTACACCCCTCCACTTT
TRBJ1-3,.,TRBV9,CASSSDRWTNTIYF,TGTGCCAGCAGCTCCGACAGGTGGACAAACACCATATATTTT
TRBJ1-2,.,TRBV6-5,CASTLGGFYGYTF,TGTGCCAGCACCCTAGGGGGTTTCTATGGCTACACCTTC
TRBJ2-7,TRBD2,TRBV7-8,CASSLLAGYEQYF,TGTGCCAGCAGCTTACTAGCGGGTTACGAGCAGTACTTC
TRBJ2-5,TRBD2,TRBV11-1,CASSQTSGFQETQYF,TGTGCCAGCAGCCAGACTAGCGGGTTCCAAGAGACCCAGTACTTC
TRBJ2-7,TRBD2,TRBV5-1,CASAGDSYEQYF,TGCGCCAGCGCGGGGGACTCCTACGAGCAGTACTTC
TRBJ1-2,.,TRBV18,CASSPRGGELDYGYTF,TGTGCCAGCTCACCACGGGGAGGGGAGTTGGACTATGGCTACACCTTC
TRBJ1-3,.,TRBV11-2,CASSLDEGGSGNTIYF,TGTGCCAGCAGCTTAGATGAGGGGGGGTCCGGAAACACCATATATTTT
TRBJ2-5,TRBD2,TRBV14,CASSQMGLAGQETQYF,TGTGCCAGCAGCCAAATGGGACTAGCGGGTCAAGAGACCCAGTACTTC
TRBJ2-7,TRBD2,TRBV7-9,CASSSVLAGLSSYEQYF,TGTGCCAGCAGCTCTGTGTTAGCGGGACTAAGCTCCTACGAGCAGTACTTC
TRBJ2-5,TRBD1,TRBV2,CASSRQGETQYF,TGTGCCAGCAGTCGACAGGGAGAGACCCAGTACTTC
TRBJ1-2,.,TRBV30,CAWSSLTAYGYTF,TGTGCCTGGAGTAGTCTTACAGCCTATGGCTACACCTTC
TRBJ1-5,.,TRBV2,CASSETRVNQPQHF,TGTGCCAGCAGTGAAACCAGGGTTAATCAGCCCCAGCATTTT
TRBJ1-3,.,TRBV10-3,CAITVGGPNTIYF,TGTGCCATCACGGTGGGGGGGCCAAACACCATATATTTT
TRBJ1-1,TRBD1,TRBV5-1,CASSFNRGDPEAFF,TGCGCCAGCAGCTTCAACAGGGGAGACCCTGAAGCTTTCTTT
TRBJ1-3,.,TRBV5-4,CASSPYRSGNTIYF,TGTGCCAGCAGTCCTTACAGGAGCGGAAACACCATATATTTT
TRBJ1-5,.,TRBV6-5,CARVTGHFSNQPQHF,TGTGCCAGGGTAACGGGACATTTTAGCAATCAGCCCCAGCATTTT
TRBJ1-5,TRBD1,TRBV4-1,CASSQMTGDQPQHF,TGCGCCAGCAGCCAGATGACAGGGGATCAGCCCCAGCATTTT
TRBJ1-5,.,TRBV4-1,CASSRTTGLSNQPQHF,TGCGCCAGCAGCCGCACGACAGGCCTTAGCAATCAGCCCCAGCATTTT
TRBJ2-2,.,TRBV27,CASSLLLSLDTGELFF,TGTGCCAGCAGTTTATTACTGAGCCTGGACACCGGGGAGCTGTTTTTT
TRBJ2-7,.,TRBV4-2,CASSQEPGIYEQYF,TGTGCCAGCAGCCAAGAGCCCGGGATATACGAGCAGTACTTC
TRBJ1-2,.,TRBV29-1,CSVEDLGRDYGYTF,TGCAGCGTTGAAGATTTGGGCAGGGACTATGGCTACACCTTC
TRBJ1-2,.,TRBV27,CASSLKAGRGNYGYTF,TGTGCCAGCAGTTTAAAGGCGGGGAGGGGAAACTATGGCTACACCTTC
TRBJ2-5,.,TRBV5-4,CASRWAGIKETQYF,TGTGCCAGCAGGTGGGCGGGAATTAAAGAGACCCAGTACTTC
TRBJ1-1,.,TRBV28,CAGGKNTEAFF,TGTGCCGGCGGTAAGAACACTGAAGCTTTCTTT
TRBJ2-5,.,TRBV7-7,CASSVRGKEETQYF,TGTGCTAGCAGCGTCCGGGGGAAAGAGGAGACCCAGTACTTC
TRBJ2-5,TRBD2,TRBV7-9,CASSLIAGIGETQYF,TGTGCCAGCAGCTTAATAGCGGGGATCGGAGAGACCCAGTACTTC
TRBJ1-1,.,TRBV20-1,CSASYGRGAFF,TGCAGTGCTAGTTACGGGAGAGGGGCTTTCTTT
TRBJ1-1,TRBD1,TRBV29-1,CSARDRGSNTEAFF,TGCAGCGCCCGGGACAGGGGTTCGAACACTGAAGCTTTCTTT
TRBJ1-4,.,TRBV30,CAWSVLVGLNEKLFF,TGTGCCTGGAGTGTACTGGTGGGGCTTAATGAAAAACTGTTTTTT
TRBJ2-7,.,TRBV5-6,CASSLGQVRSYEQYF,TGTGCCAGCAGCTTGGGCCAGGTACGATCCTACGAGCAGTACTTC
TRBJ1-2,TRBD1,TRBV7-9,CASSLEAGGGYGYTF,TGTGCCAGCAGCTTAGAGGCAGGGGGAGGCTATGGCTACACCTTC
TRBJ1-5,TRBD1,TRBV4-3,CASSHGTGNQPQHF,TGCGCCAGCAGCCACGGGACAGGTAATCAGCCCCAGCATTTT
TRBJ1-2,.,TRBV18,CASSPAGPNYGYTF,TGTGCCAGCTCACCGGCAGGCCCTAACTATGGCTACACCTTC
TRBJ2-3,.,TRBV11-2,CASRAGGTSTDTQYF,TGTGCCAGCAGAGCAGGGGGGACTAGCACAGATACGCAGTATTTT
TRBJ2-5,TRBD1,TRBV10-3,CAISDSHSGGETQYF,TGTGCCATCAGTGACTCACATTCAGGGGGAGAGACCCAGTACTTC
TRBJ1-3,.,TRBV6-5,CASSYSVVGNTIYF,TGTGCCAGCAGTTACTCGGTAGTGGGAAACACCATATATTTT
TRBJ2-1,TRBD2,TRBV4-3,CASSQETGLAGWDEQFF,TGCGCCAGCAGCCAAGAAACTGGGCTAGCGGGTTGGGATGAGCAGTTCTTC
TRBJ2-3,.,TRBV4-2,CASSQGRDTQYF,TGTGCCAGCAGCCAAGGCAGGGATACGCAGTATTTT
TRBJ2-5,TRBD2,TRBV5-1,CASSLDQGLAYGETQYF,TGCGCCAGCAGCTTGGACCAGGGACTAGCTTACGGAGAGACCCAGTACTTC
TRBJ2-5,.,TRBV30,CARSLGVGFQETQYF,TGTGCCCGAAGCCTCGGGGTGGGGTTTCAAGAGACCCAGTACTTC
TRBJ2-5,TRBD2,TRBV9,CASSASGLVQETQYF,TGTGCCAGCAGCGCCTCGGGACTAGTCCAAGAGACCCAGTACTTC
TRBJ1-1,.,TRBV6-5,CASSYSGGNTEAFF,TGTGCCAGCAGTTACTCTGGCGGGAACACTGAAGCTTTCTTT
TRBJ2-1,TRBD2,TRBV7-9,CASSSSGGAYNEQFF,TGTGCCAGCAGTTCCTCGGGGGGTGCCTACAATGAGCAGTTCTTC
TRBJ1-4,.,TRBV2,CASSFRAGTNEKLFF,TGTGCCAGCAGCTTCAGGGCCGGGACTAATGAAAAACTGTTTTTT
TRBJ2-3,TRBD2,TRBV6-1,CASVLAGGLDTQYF,TGTGCCAGCGTCCTAGCGGGAGGGTTAGATACGCAGTATTTT
TRBJ2-7,.,TRBV27,CASSQPHVAYEQYF,TGTGCCAGCAGTCAACCACACGTGGCCTACGAGCAGTACTTC